This T cell receptor (beta chain) was identified during a study of CD8 T cells in Susac syndrome. About the research overall: Intravenous immunoglobulin alone or corticosteroids were being given to patients with Susac syndrome at blood draw, unless they were therapy-naive.

This clonotype was seen only once. Its matching antigen is unknown. Random hexamers were used to reverse transcribe an amount of about 0.45 to 1 ug RNA. An immunoSEQ multiplex PCR amplified TCR beta CDR3 over 54 Vbeta and 13 Jbeta. TCRdb re-analysed the immunoSEQ multiplex PCR reads in MiXCR, keeping a single row per CDR3 protein. The repertoire consists of approximately 190,000 distinct CDR3 sequences, with about 91% occurring once and the leading ten covering 0.087%. Study-wide results and limits: Only a relatively small number of individuals were included in the TCR sequencing and HLA analysis.

FACS enriched CD8+ TEMRA cells, while bulk CD8+ and CD4+ were negatively isolated. This clonotype originated in a human donor with Susac syndrome. Material: CD4+ T cells from PBMCs.

The CDR3 nucleotides are TGCAGTGCTAGGAAAATAGGCCGGACTGAAGCTTTCTTT. Its translation: CSARKIGRTEAFF. The V gene is TRBV20-1, the J gene TRBJ1-1; D not certain. CDR1 and CDR2 (germline): DFQATT, SNEGSKA (reference sequence). This CDR3 spans 13 amino acids. V shed 3 bases and J shed 5 bases, with 13 bases lying between them.